The 10 T cell receptor delta chains below all came from one sample that was sequenced in a study of γδ T cells in repeated Plasmodium falciparum infection. TCRdb reprocessed the multiplex PCR reads through CATT. The sample shows 40,000 to 55,000 delta-chain clones, more than 1.5% of them seen only once. Gammadelta T cells were flow-sorted from PBMC into Vgamma9/Vdelta2+ and Vdelta2-negative populations for bulk analysis. Source material: gamma-delta T cells from blood. The origin of the receptors is a pool of human donors (malaria-infected and uninfected, not separated).

Comment on this clone: A read error likely explains this, since a far larger clone differs by one base. This sample also contains other DNA sequences that code for the same CDR3. Here the CDR3 reads CALGDSGLLYTDKLIF. The CDR3 DNA reads as TGTGCTCTTGGGGACTCTGGGCTCCTATACACTGATAAACTCATCTTT. The chain carries TRDV1 and TRDJ1; D may correspond to TRDD2 or TRDD3 (5 bases each). Here the J gene came from matching the DNA to germline, since TCRdb omits it. The CDR3 covers 16 residues. Germline CDR1 is TSWWSYY and CDR2 is QGS.

This clone was observed a few times. This DNA's translation and the protein TCRdb lists, from a much larger clone, do not match at residue 8, likely due to a read error; the protein shown is translated from the DNA. The chain has TRDV3 and TRDJ1, with TRDD3 matching over 12 bases. TCRdb supplies no J gene; here it was assigned by aligning the nucleotide sequence to germline. Germline V gene lookup returns CDR1 TVYSNPD and CDR2 GDNSRS (reference sequence). V was pared by 0 bases and J by 0 bases, with 26 bases of the junction left unmatched. The CDR3 runs to 23 residues. Written as DNA, the CDR3 is TGTGCCTTTAGGCTGTACCCTGCGCTGAAACACTGGGGGATACCGAAGTACACCGATAAACTCATCTTT. As protein: CAFRLYPALKHWGIPKYTDKLIF.

The table lists this clone with many counts. TCRdb records a much larger clone's protein for this DNA, with a difference at residue 18 that likely arises from a read error; the protein given is the translation of the DNA. In nucleotides, the CDR3 is TGTGCTCTTGGGGAACTAGGATTCTCTACCCATTACTGGGTGAATAAACTCACCTTT. This encodes CALGELGFSTHYWVNKLTF. The chain links TRDV1 to TRDJ1, with D possibly TRDD3 on 6 matching bases. The CDR3 has 19 amino acids. Germline V gene data show CDR1 as TSWWSYY and CDR2 as QGS.

On this clone itself: TCRdb's protein, taken from a much larger clone, differs from this DNA's translation at residue 14, likely owing to a read error; the protein displayed comes from the DNA. V gene TRDV3 combines with J gene TRDJ1; 11 positions agree with TRDD3. This CDR3 has 18 amino acids. Germline V CDR1 and CDR2: TVYSNPD, GDNSRS (reference sequence). CDR3 coding DNA: TGTGCCTTGGGACTAAACTGGGGGATATCGTGGAGGACCGGTAAACTCATCTTT. Translating gives CALGLNWGISWRTGKLIF.

This clone was seen many times. The protein recorded in TCRdb matches a much larger clone and deviates from this DNA's translation at residue 3, suggesting a read error; the protein here is obtained by translating the DNA. The V call is TRAV38-2/DV8, the J call TRDJ1; TRDD3 matches 8 bases. No J gene is reported in TCRdb; it was inferred here by comparing the DNA with germline. V shed 10 bases, J shed 0 bases, and the junction held 23 bases outside the gene matches. Germline V CDR1 and CDR2: TSESDYY, QEAYKQQN. The CDR3 totals 19 residues. The CDR3 bases are TGTGCTCGGACCCGGTTTAATAGGTACTGGGGGTTGTACACCGATAAACTCATCTTT. Translation gives CARTRFNRYWGLYTDKLIF.

As concerns this clone: The protein TCRdb gives is from a much larger clone and does not agree with this DNA's translation at residue 9, likely a read error; the protein shown here comes from the DNA. The chain couples TRDV3 to TRDJ1; TRDD3 matches at 10 bases. Germline matching of the DNA provided the J gene here, since TCRdb leaves it blank. V gave up 3 bases and J gave up 1 base; unmatched junction bases: 32. The germline V gene has CDR1 TVYSNPD and CDR2 GDNSRS (reference sequence). There are 23 residues in the CDR3. The CDR3 loop reads CALDIHDVGRWGILWRFTDKLIF. The CDR3 DNA reads as TGTGCCTTAGATATTCACGACGTAGGGAGGTGGGGGATACTTTGGAGGTTCACCGATAAACTCATCTTT.

Comments on this clone: TCRdb lists the protein of a much larger clone for this DNA, which differs at residue 8, so this is likely a read error; the protein given here is translated from the DNA itself. The chain combines TRDV1 with TRDJ1, with 7 bases fitting TRDD3. No J gene was available from TCRdb, and it was assigned here by a germline match of the DNA. Trimming removed 8 bases from V and 0 bases from J; junction bases left unmatched: 24. The CDR3 is 20 amino acids. CDR1 and CDR2 from the germline V gene are TSWWSYY and QGS. CDR3 region: CALRGGGFPGILGYTDKLIF. In DNA, the CDR3 is TGTGCTCTTAGAGGAGGGGGATTCCCTGGGATACTGGGGTACACCGATAAACTCATCTTT.

At least ten counts were recorded for this clone. TCRdb lists the protein of a much larger clone for this DNA, which differs at residue 11, so this is likely a read error; the protein given here is translated from the DNA itself. This chain connects TRDV2 to TRDJ1; TRDD3 matches 10 bases. TCRdb offers no J gene call, so here the DNA was matched to germline to obtain one. The CDR3 is 17 amino acids. Unmatched junction bases numbered 10, after V lost 3 bases and J lost 1 base. From germline, CDR1 is GEAIGNYY and CDR2 EKD. The CDR3, as DNA: TGTGCCTGTGACTCCCTCAGTACTGGGGGATGCACCGATAAACTCATCTTT. Encoded protein: CACDSLSTGGCTDKLIF.

This clone came up a few times. TCRdb lists the protein of a much larger clone for this DNA, which differs at residue 11, so this is likely a read error; the protein given here is translated from the DNA itself. The chain uses TRDV1 and TRDJ1; the D gene is possibly TRDD3 (5 bases). TCRdb does not report a J gene; here it was assigned by matching the DNA to germline references. There are 20 residues in the CDR3. Deletions cut 3 bases from V and 0 bases from J, with 26 bases between. Germline V gene sequence: CDR1 TSWWSYY, CDR2 QGS. The CDR3: CALGDSPLSYRGPYTDKLIF. The CDR3, as DNA: TGTGCTCTTGGGGACTCCCCCCTAAGCTACCGGGGGCCTTACACCGATAAACTCATCTTT.

For this clone: The TCRdb protein, from a much larger clone, departs from this DNA's translation at residue 5, likely by read error; the protein shown derives from the DNA. The chain uses TRDV1 and TRDJ1; 9 nucleotides align to TRDD3. The J gene, missing from TCRdb, was assigned here through DNA to germline matching. Germline loops: CDR1 TSWWSYY, CDR2 QGS. The V gene end was trimmed by 5 bases and the J gene end by 0 bases; junction bases not matched to a gene: 43. This CDR3 contains 28 residues. CDR3 bases: TGTGCTCTTGGGAACTGGGGGAATAACTTTCCTCTTGAGTGGGGGATAAGACCTGCTGGTCTGTACACCGATAAACTCATCTTT. Translation: CALGNWGNNFPLEWGIRPAGLYTDKLIF.